The rows below give T cell receptor beta chains drawn from one sample of a study of CD8 T cells in Susac syndrome. TCRdb re-derived calls from the immunoSEQ multiplex PCR reads in MiXCR, one entry per CDR3 protein. The sample has around 70,000 distinct CDR3 sequences; around 95% are singletons. Source material: CD8+ T cells from PBMCs. These receptors were taken from a human donor with multiple sclerosis. Both conserved end residues are part of each CDR3. D genes are given only for firm matches. For some rows the clone size is stated as once, few or many, or as a class when expanded; others skip it.

clone_size,j_call,v_call,d_call,cdr3_aa,cdr3_nt
.,TRBJ1-4,TRBV15,.,CATSSRRESANEKLFF,TGTGCCACCAGCAGTCGTAGGGAATCAGCTAATGAAAAACTGTTTTTT
.,TRBJ2-4,TRBV9,TRBD2,CASSERAGGGKNIQYF,TGTGCCAGCAGCGAAAGAGCGGGGGGTGGCAAAAACATTCAGTACTTC
.,TRBJ1-5,TRBV12-3/TRBV12-4,.,CASSPQGIGNQPQHF,TGTGCCAGCAGTCCACAGGGTATAGGCAATCAGCCCCAGCATTTT
.,TRBJ2-3,TRBV19,TRBD1,CASSTHWDRELNTDTQYF,TGTGCCAGTAGTACCCACTGGGACAGGGAGTTGAACACAGATACGCAGTATTTT
.,TRBJ1-2,TRBV11-2,TRBD1,CASSLVPGGTSYGYTF,TGTGCCAGCAGCTTAGTACCAGGGGGCACCTCCTATGGCTACACCTTC
.,TRBJ2-3,TRBV5-6,.,CASRLGLATPDTQYF,TGTGCCAGCCGACTGGGGCTAGCGACCCCAGATACGCAGTATTTT
.,TRBJ2-1,TRBV15,.,CATSRDRARSDEQFF,TGTGCCACCAGCAGAGACAGGGCCCGCTCGGATGAGCAGTTCTTC
.,TRBJ2-5,TRBV6-6,TRBD2,CATSAGGVYF,TGTGCCACTTCGGCGGGGGGTGTATACTTC
.,TRBJ2-7,TRBV7-9,.,CASSPLESYEQYF,TGTGCCAGCAGCCCCCTCGAATCCTACGAGCAGTACTTC
.,TRBJ2-6,TRBV29-1,.,CSVDEGTSGSGANVLTF,TGCAGCGTTGACGAGGGGACCAGCGGCTCTGGGGCCAACGTCCTGACTTTC
.,TRBJ2-7,TRBV27,.,CASHYTGSSSYEQYF,TGTGCCAGCCATTATACAGGGTCTAGCTCCTACGAGCAGTACTTC
.,TRBJ2-7,TRBV29-1,.,CSVDGDQGSSYEQYF,TGCAGCGTTGACGGGGATCAGGGGAGCTCCTACGAGCAGTACTTC
.,TRBJ2-1,TRBV7-2,.,CASSLPVAASLGNEQFF,TGTGCCAGCAGCTTGCCTGTGGCGGCTAGTCTTGGAAATGAGCAGTTCTTC
.,TRBJ1-2,TRBV6-2/TRBV6-3,.,CASSYSIRSPNYGYTF,TGTGCCAGCAGTTACTCGATTCGGTCGCCTAACTATGGCTACACCTTC
.,TRBJ1-2,TRBV30,.,CAWGGGASTF,.
.,TRBJ2-1,TRBV5-4,.,CASSFGDSSVNEQFF,TGTGCCAGCAGCTTCGGCGACAGTAGTGTTAATGAGCAGTTCTTC
.,TRBJ1-1,TRBV20-1,.,CSAWDIEAFF,TGCAGTGCCTGGGATATCGAAGCTTTCTTT
.,TRBJ2-1,TRBV20-1,.,CSANPGGGFSYNEQFF,TGCAGTGCCAACCCCGGTGGGGGTTTCTCCTACAATGAGCAGTTCTTC
.,TRBJ2-5,TRBV29-1,TRBD1,CSVVGTGVGETQYF,TGCAGCGTTGTGGGGACAGGGGTCGGAGAGACCCAGTACTTC
.,TRBJ2-5,TRBV3-1,.,CASSQPRDQETQYF,TGTGCCAGCAGCCAACCCCGGGACCAAGAGACCCAGTACTTC
.,TRBJ1-1,TRBV9,.,CASTPGAADTEAFF,TGTGCCAGCACTCCCGGGGCTGCGGACACTGAAGCTTTCTTT
.,TRBJ2-3,TRBV20-1,.,CSARDTRGAAGSIFTDTQYF,TGCAGTGCTAGAGATACTCGCGGCGCCGCGGGCAGCATTTTCACAGATACGCAGTATTTT
.,TRBJ2-1,TRBV20-1,TRBD2,CSASWTSGYNEQFF,TGCAGTGCCAGCTGGACTAGCGGATACAATGAGCAGTTCTTC
few,TRBJ2-1,TRBV12-3/TRBV12-4,.,CASSFRGDEQFF,TGTGCCAGCAGTTTTAGGGGGGATGAGCAGTTCTTC
.,TRBJ1-2,TRBV20-1,.,CSAREGQSYGYTF,TGCAGTGCTAGGGAAGGACAGAGCTATGGCTACACCTTC
.,TRBJ2-3,TRBV29-1,.,CSVAGTASSTDTQYF,TGCAGCGTCGCGGGGACGGCCAGTAGCACAGATACGCAGTATTTT
.,TRBJ1-2,TRBV30,TRBD1,CAWSALNRGENGYTF,TGTGCCTGGAGTGCCCTCAACAGGGGCGAAAATGGCTACACCTTC
.,TRBJ2-3,TRBV24-1,.,CATSDPGEIQQYF,TGTGCCACCAGTGACCCCGGCGAAATACAGCAGTATTTT
.,TRBJ1-2,TRBV29-1,TRBD1,CSVDPGQGGNYGYTF,TGCAGCGTTGACCCAGGACAGGGTGGTAACTATGGCTACACCTTC
once,TRBJ1-1,TRBV10-3,.,CAIQGNTEAFF,TGTGCCATCCAGGGGAACACTGAAGCTTTCTTT
.,TRBJ1-6,TRBV2,.,CASRLQGGGNSPLHF,TGTGCCAGCAGGTTACAGGGAGGTGGGAATTCACCCCTCCACTTT
.,TRBJ1-1,TRBV15,.,CATSRGSRDMNTEAFF,TGTGCCACCAGCAGAGGGTCCAGGGACATGAACACTGAAGCTTTCTTT
.,TRBJ2-7,TRBV27,.,CASSSYRSPGEQYF,TGTGCCAGCAGTTCCTACAGGTCCCCGGGCGAGCAGTACTTC
.,TRBJ2-7,TRBV13,.,CASSLGLGEQYF,TGTGCCAGCAGCTTAGGCCTAGGGGAGCAGTACTTC
few,TRBJ2-1,TRBV11-1,.,CASSLERREQFF,TGTGCCAGCAGCTTAGAACGTAGAGAGCAGTTCTTC
.,TRBJ2-7,TRBV29-1,TRBD1,CSVEDGTELYEQYF,TGCAGCGTTGAAGATGGGACAGAGCTCTACGAGCAGTACTTC
.,TRBJ2-3,TRBV3-1,.,CASSQGMNPPTDTQYF,TGTGCCAGCAGCCAGGGGATGAATCCACCCACAGATACGCAGTATTTT
.,TRBJ2-7,TRBV27,TRBD1,CASSSGQGTYEQYF,TGTGCCAGCAGTTCGGGACAGGGAACCTACGAGCAGTACTTC
once,TRBJ2-2,TRBV27,TRBD1,CASSPGQPGTGELFF,TGTGCCAGCAGTCCGGGACAGCCGGGGACCGGGGAGCTGTTTTTT
.,TRBJ2-7,TRBV6-5,.,CASREQGGYYEQYF,TGTGCCAGCAGGGAACAGGGGGGGTACTACGAGCAGTACTTC
.,TRBJ2-3,TRBV20-1,TRBD2,CSARAGGATADTQYF,TGCAGTGCTAGAGCCGGGGGGGCAACCGCAGATACGCAGTATTTT
.,TRBJ1-2,TRBV10-3,.,CAISVGGGYTF,TGTGCCATCAGTGTAGGTGGGGGCTACACCTTC
.,TRBJ2-1,TRBV27,TRBD2,CASSFELAGGNEQFF,TGTGCCAGCAGTTTTGAACTAGCGGGGGGCAATGAGCAGTTCTTC
.,TRBJ2-7,TRBV15,.,CATSRGRGSSYEQYF,TGTGCCACCAGCAGAGGTCGGGGGAGCTCCTACGAGCAGTACTTC
.,TRBJ2-1,TRBV9,TRBD2,CASSVASGGMDEQFF,TGTGCCAGCAGCGTAGCTTCCGGGGGGATGGATGAGCAGTTCTTC
.,TRBJ2-1,TRBV13,.,CASSQTGTPYNEQFF,TGTGCCAGCAGCCAAACCGGGACCCCCTACAATGAGCAGTTCTTC
.,TRBJ1-2,TRBV4-3,.,CASSQDFWAAGGYTF,TGCGCCAGCAGCCAAGATTTCTGGGCTGCGGGGGGCTACACCTTC
.,TRBJ2-1,TRBV4-1,TRBD2,CASSQDPGLAYNEQFF,TGCGCCAGCAGCCAAGATCCGGGACTAGCGTATAATGAGCAGTTCTTC
.,TRBJ1-1,TRBV6-1,.,CASSEIQGVNTEAFF,TGTGCCAGCAGTGAAATACAGGGAGTGAACACTGAAGCTTTCTTT
.,TRBJ1-1,TRBV29-1,.,CSVVWTEAFF,TGCAGCGTTGTGTGGACTGAAGCTTTCTTT
.,TRBJ1-1,TRBV12-3/TRBV12-4,.,CASSLGRTEAFF,TGTGCCAGCAGTTTAGGGCGCACTGAAGCTTTCTTT
.,TRBJ2-1,TRBV30,.,CAWSWIGSEQFF,TGTGCCTGGAGTTGGATTGGTTCTGAGCAGTTCTTC
.,TRBJ2-1,TRBV12-3/TRBV12-4,TRBD2,CASSPIAGGVYNEQFF,TGTGCCAGCAGTCCCATAGCGGGAGGGGTCTACAATGAGCAGTTCTTC
.,TRBJ1-1,TRBV12-3/TRBV12-4,.,CASTTAGDDTEAFF,TGTGCCAGCACCACCGCAGGGGACGACACTGAAGCTTTCTTT
.,TRBJ2-7,TRBV20-1,.,CSANVDFSYEQYF,TGCAGTGCTAATGTGGACTTTTCCTACGAGCAGTACTTC
.,TRBJ2-3,TRBV9,TRBD2,CASSTGLAGVGDTQYF,TGTGCCAGCAGCACGGGACTAGCGGGAGTTGGGGATACGCAGTATTTT
once,TRBJ2-1,TRBV12-3/TRBV12-4,.,CASTPTESSYNEQFF,TGTGCCAGCACTCCCACGGAGAGCTCCTACAATGAGCAGTTCTTC
.,TRBJ2-1,TRBV11-2,.,CASSLYKWNEQFF,TGTGCCAGCAGCTTATACAAGTGGAATGAGCAGTTCTTC
.,TRBJ2-7,TRBV4-1,.,CASSQVSGSPYEQYF,TGCGCCAGCAGCCAAGTATCCGGGTCCCCCTACGAGCAGTACTTC
.,TRBJ1-5,TRBV20-1,.,CSARGLSDISNQPQHF,TGCAGTGCTCGAGGATTATCAGATATTAGCAATCAGCCCCAGCATTTT